This entry concerns a single TCR beta chain. What it binds is unknown. Only in-frame clones appear in the TCRdb table, and some are missing; sequencing was by immunoSEQ multiplex PCR. The repertoire holds 95,000 to 150,000 clones, roughly 90% seen once, with 1.5% to 2% in the top ten. This entry is derived from a study of cytomegalovirus exposure and HLA in healthy donors. Across the whole study: The 110 or so validation repertoires were produced on the same platform as the approximately 670 repertoires of the first cohort. This was reported in a later analysis.

Germline assignment: CDR1 SGHRS and CDR2 YFSETQ. This CDR3 spans 15 amino acids. Trimming took 0 bases from V and 5 from J; bases not matched to a gene: 4. Whole-study findings and limits: The classifier was said to identify cytomegalovirus status with high specificity and sensitivity. TCR sequences were mostly rare, though some public TCRs occurred in many donors. In vitro experiments confirmed that a few CMV-associated chains were specific for CMV antigens.

V and J are TRBV5-1 and TRBJ2-2, with 7 bases matching TRBD2. The source material was PBMCs. This clonotype was obtained from a woman aged 18-35 years in good health and CMV-seronegative. CDR3 nucleotides: TGCGCCAGCAGCTTGGAATGGGGAGGGACCGGGGAGCTGTTTTTT. Translating gives CASSLEWGGTGELFF.